Following are 21 T cell receptor beta chains from one sample sequenced in a study of OX40 agonist ivuxolimab in advanced cancers. Data came from immunoSEQ multiplex PCR; TCRdb stores just in-frame clones and leaves some out. Here the sample spans about 64,000 clones, roughly four fifths being singletons. The source material was CD4+ or CD8+ T cells sorted from blood, sampled in a trial of the OX40 agonist ivuxolimab. These receptors were taken from an adult with an advanced solid tumor such as melanoma, head and neck, liver or kidney cancer.

The chain uses TRBV30 and TRBJ2-5; D call uncertain. Germline lookup yields CDR1 GTSNPN and CDR2 SVGIG (reference sequence). V dropped 2 bases and J dropped 4 bases, with 5 bases sitting between them. The CDR3 consists of 11 residues. The CDR3: CAWSPIETQYF. CDR3 coding DNA: TGTGCCTGGAGTCCGATAGAGACCCAGTACTTC.

The rearrangement joins TRBV5-4 to TRBJ2-5; weak D call: TRBD2 (5 bases). The CDR3 spans 14 residues. Germline lookup yields CDR1 SGHNT and CDR2 YYREEE (reference sequence). The V end was cut by 0 bases, the J end by 2 bases, with 8 bases between. CDR3 region: CASSLDRGQETQYF. Written as DNA, the CDR3 is TGTGCCAGCAGCTTGGACCGGGGACAAGAGACCCAGTACTTC.

The rearrangement joins TRBV18 to TRBJ1-1; 8 bases line up with TRBD1. Germline V gene data show CDR1 as KGHSH and CDR2 as LQKENI. V was clipped by 2 bases and J by 6 bases; unmatched bases: 11. The length of the CDR3 is 16 residues. CDR3 DNA: TGTGCCAGCTCACCAATGAGCCAGGGGGCCTTTCCTGAAGCTTTCTTT. Amino acids: CASSPMSQGAFPEAFF.

This sequence joins TRBV27 and TRBJ2-1; 8 bases are a match to TRBD1. Germline values: CDR1 MNHEY, CDR2 SMNVEV (reference sequence). The CDR3 covers 14 residues. The junction had 13 bases not matched to a gene; V was cut back by 10 bases and J by 8 bases. The CDR3 nucleotides read TGTGCCACCCAAGACAGGGGTGGAGGCGATGAGCAGTTCTTC. It yields the protein CATQDRGGGDEQFF.

The chain employs TRBV2 and TRBJ1-5; D gene uncertain. Trimming took 4 bases from V and 7 from J, leaving 11 bases between them. Germline V gene data show CDR1 as SNHLY and CDR2 as FYNNEI. The CDR3 has 13 residues. The CDR3 spells CASSGRERQPQHF. CDR3 DNA: TGTGCCAGCAGTGGGCGGGAAAGACAGCCCCAGCATTTT.

V and J are TRBV29-1 and TRBJ1-4; D is perhaps TRBD1 (5 bases). Germline loops: CDR1 SQVTM, CDR2 ANQGSEA. V dropped 6 bases and J dropped 6 bases, with 14 bases sitting between them. CDR3 size: 13 residues. CDR3 nucleotide sequence: TGCAGCGTAAGACAGAGACGTGATGAAAAACTGTTTTTT. Translation gives CSVRQRRDEKLFF.

The chain employs TRBV11-1 and TRBJ2-7; 13 nucleotides agree with TRBD2. The trim removed 4 bases at V and 4 bases at J, leaving 1 base unmatched. Germline CDR1 is SGHAT and CDR2 is FQDESV (reference sequence). The CDR3 runs to 14 residues. For the CDR3, the DNA is TGTGCCAGCAGCTGGACTAGCGGGAGTTACGAGCAGTACTTC. Residues: CASSWTSGSYEQYF.

This clone was counted a few times. This sequence joins TRBV30 and TRBJ1-3; maybe TRBD1 (5 bases). Germline-derived CDR1 and CDR2 are GTSNPN and SVGIG (reference sequence). The V end lost 3 bases, the J end lost 1 base, and 16 bases lay between the germline ends. The CDR3 has 16 residues. In DNA form, the CDR3 reads TGTGCCTGGAGGGGGAAGGGACTCCTATCTGGAAACACCATATATTTT. Its translation: CAWRGKGLLSGNTIYF. The complete variable domain, with remaining parts taken from reference TRBV30 and TRBJ1-3, reads SQTIHQWPATLVQPVGSPLSLECTVEGTSNPNLYWYRQAAGRGLQLLFYSVGIGQISSEVPQNLSASRPQDRQFILSSKKLLLSDSGFYLCAWRGKGLLSGNTIYFGEGSWLTVV.

Comments on this clone: This sample includes further DNA sequences coding for the same CDR3. The chain is built from TRBV10-2 and TRBJ1-1, with D unclear. This CDR3 region has 12 residues. Per germline, CDR1 WSHSY and CDR2 SAAADI. V dropped 8 bases and J dropped 0 bases, with 7 bases sitting between them. This CDR3 is CASRDLNTEAFF. The CDR3 DNA is TGCGCCAGCCGAGACTTGAACACTGAAGCTTTCTTT.

The gene calls are TRBV18 and TRBJ2-3; 8 nucleotides agree with TRBD1. The CDR3 contains 18 residues. V was clipped by 3 bases and J by 0 bases; unmatched bases: 11. CDR1 and CDR2 (germline): KGHSH, LQKENI. CDR3 residues: CASSPETGQGRSTDTQYF. The CDR3 nucleotides are TGTGCCAGCTCACCCGAAACCGGACAGGGAAGGAGCACAGATACGCAGTATTTT.

The chain is built from TRBV6-1 and TRBJ2-7; 9 nucleotides align to TRBD1. CDR1 MNHNS and CDR2 SASEGT come from the germline V gene. This CDR3 contains 14 residues. The J segment lost 1 base and the V segment lost 6 bases, leaving 4 bases of the junction unmatched. CDR3 in DNA: TGTGCCAGCAGGGGAGGGACAGGGTCCTACGAGCAGTACTTC. This codes for CASRGGTGSYEQYF.

The count of this clone is one. The chain has TRBV5-1 and TRBJ2-5, with D maybe TRBD2 (5 bases). Germline CDR1 reads SGHRS; CDR2 reads YFSETQ. The CDR3 sequence is 13 residues long. V shed 2 bases and J shed 5 bases, with 10 bases lying between them. The DNA for the CDR3 is TGCGCCAGCAGCTTTGCGGGCCGGGAGACCCAGTACTTC. This translates into CASSFAGRETQYF.

The chain couples TRBV14 to TRBJ2-3; no reliable D call. This CDR3 contains 13 residues. With 0 bases removed from V and 3 bases from J, the gap between germline ends came to 4 bases. Germline CDR1 SGHDN, CDR2 FVKESK. The CDR3 sequence is CASSQEPTDTQYF. CDR3 coding DNA: TGTGCCAGCAGCCAAGAACCTACAGATACGCAGTATTTT.

This clone appeared a single time. The chain recombines TRBV7-2 with TRBJ2-6; D uncertain. The CDR3 totals 13 residues. Trimming left V 7 bases short and J 0 bases short, with 4 bases between. CDR1 and CDR2 (germline): SGHTA, FQGNSA. The DNA of the CDR3 is TGTGCCAGCACCAACTCTGGGGCCAACGTCCTGACTTTC. Translated, it gives CASTNSGANVLTF. Together with reference TRBV7-2 and TRBJ2-6, the CDR3 gives the full variable domain: GAGVSQSPSNKVTEKGKDVELRCDPISGHTALYWYRQSLGQGLEFLIYFQGNSAPDKSGLPSDRFSAERTGGSVSTLTIQRTQQEDSAVYLCASTNSGANVLTFGAGSRLTVL.

CDR3 in DNA: TGTGCCAGCAGCGCCACTAGCGGGAGGGCCTCAGAGTTCTTC. Amino acid sequence: CASSATSGRASEFF. The chain combines TRBV9 with TRBJ2-1; the match to TRBD2 covers 13 bases. This CDR3 comprises 14 residues. V dropped 3 bases and J dropped 14; count of bases not matched to a gene: 8. The germline V gene encodes CDR1 SGDLS and CDR2 YYNGEE.

The V gene is TRBV2, the J gene TRBJ2-7; no definite D call. With 1 base removed from V and 6 bases from J, the gap between germline ends came to 13 bases. The germline V gene encodes CDR1 SNHLY and CDR2 FYNNEI. There are 14 residues in the CDR3. CDR3 bases: TGTGCCAGCAGTGAAGGACATTATGTGGGCGAGCAGTACTTC. This encodes CASSEGHYVGEQYF.

The rearrangement uses TRBV4-1 and TRBJ1-1; 8 nucleotides agree with TRBD1. CDR1 and CDR2 from the germline V gene are MGHRA and YSYEKL. The CDR3 length is 14 residues. The V and J ends lost 1 base and 4 bases, in that order; junction bases with no gene match: 2. The CDR3 reads CASSQVQGGTEAFF. CDR3 nucleotide sequence: TGCGCCAGCAGCCAAGTACAGGGGGGCACTGAAGCTTTCTTT.

The V call is TRBV5-4, the J call TRBJ1-5; D not resolved. The germline V gene encodes CDR1 SGHNT and CDR2 YYREEE (reference sequence). The CDR3 is 13 amino acids. Between the trimmed V and J ends, which lost 0 bases and 0 bases, there was a span of 1 base. The CDR3 is CASSLDSNQPQHF. As DNA, the CDR3 is TGTGCCAGCAGCTTGGATAGCAATCAGCCCCAGCATTTT.

V usage is TRBV5-1 and J usage is TRBJ1-3; no firm D call. Germline V gives CDR1 SGHRS, CDR2 YFSETQ. This CDR3 spans 13 amino acids. V was shortened by 4 bases and J by 4 bases, with 9 bases between the two germline ends. The CDR3 DNA reads as TGCGCCAGCAGCCCGGACCCCGGAAACACCATATATTTT. Its protein product is CASSPDPGNTIYF.

The chain has TRBV5-1 and TRBJ2-5; D gene unclear. Trimming shortened V by 3 bases and J by 2 bases, and 5 bases separated the two germline ends. Germline V CDR1 and CDR2: SGHRS, YFSETQ. This CDR3 has 12 residues. The CDR3 loop is CASSYQQETQYF. The CDR3 region has the DNA TGCGCCAGCAGCTACCAACAAGAGACCCAGTACTTC.

This clone was recorded once. The chain links TRBV7-9 to TRBJ1-1; 11 bases line up with TRBD1. The CDR3 sequence is 14 residues long. Looked up from germline, CDR1 is SEHNR and CDR2 is FQNEAQ (reference sequence). The V segment lost 5 bases and the J segment 4 bases; nucleotides outside the gene matches: 3. The chain's CDR3 is CASSGGTGGTEAFF. CDR3 sequence (DNA): TGTGCCAGCAGCGGGGGGACAGGGGGCACTGAAGCTTTCTTT.